Listed here are 32 T cell receptor beta chains from one sample, sequenced in a study of tumor-infiltrating lymphocytes in primary liver carcinoma. The authors made TCR beta cDNA from roughly 480 ng total RNA with a constant-region primer. Three-round nested multiplex PCR performed with slightly modified ARM-PCR produced the TCR beta libraries. The two initial PCR rounds, roughly 9 cycles each, used TRBV1-TRBV30 forward and C-beta reverse primers. TCRdb re-analysed the multiplex PCR reads in MiXCR, keeping a single row per CDR3 protein. The table lists approximately 330,000 distinct CDR3 sequences, about 61% of them singletons. Germline DNA was extracted too, while blood RNA derived from unsorted whole blood. Sequencing was carried out using peripheral blood. The receptors derive from a man aged 35 to 55 with primary liver carcinoma and hepatitis B virus infection.

This clonotype was detected many times. This chain uses TRBV11-2 with TRBJ1-1; D gene unclear. Germline CDR1 is SGHAT and CDR2 is FQNNGV. This CDR3 comprises 15 residues. The V end was cut by 0 bases, the J end by 0 bases, with 8 bases between. The CDR3: CASSLEFQVNTEAFF. In nucleotides, the CDR3 is TGTGCCAGCAGCTTAGAATTTCAGGTGAACACTGAAGCTTTCTTT. Filled out from reference TRBV11-2 and TRBJ1-1, the complete variable domain reads EAGVAQSPRYKIIEKRQSVAFWCNPISGHATLYWYQQILGQGPKLLIQFQNNGVVDDSQLPKDRFSAERLKGVDSTLKIQPAKLEDSAVYLCASSLEFQVNTEAFFGQGTRLTVV.

Concerning this clonotype itself: A clone one base away is much larger, so this may be a read error. The CDR3 loop reads CASRGGQVNQPQHF. CDR3 sequence (DNA): TGTGCCAGCCGCGGCGGACAAGTCAATCAGCCCCAGCATTTT. The rearrangement joins TRBV6-1 to TRBJ1-5, with a tentative D call TRBD1 (5 bases). V lost 8 bases and J lost 3, with 14 bases in between. The CDR3 sequence is 14 residues long. Germline-derived CDR1 and CDR2 are MNHNS and SASEGT.

This clonotype was recorded at least ten times. This chain uses TRBV12-3 or TRBV12-4 with TRBJ2-7; D may be TRBD1 (6 bases). The CDR3 runs 15 residues. The germline V and J ends were trimmed by 4 bases and 2 bases, with 15 bases remaining between them. The CDR3, as DNA: TGTGCCAGCAGTTCCCTGGAATGGACAGCCTACGAGCAGTACTTC. It codes for CASSSLEWTAYEQYF.

With regard to this clonotype: Because the CDR3 is missing its conserved closing phenylalanine or tryptophan, this is likely a read error. J is TRBJ2-1 and V is TRBV30, with 10 bases aligning to TRBD2. Germline-derived CDR1 and CDR2 are GTSNPN and SVGIG (reference sequence). The CDR3 is made up of 14 amino acids. V was pared by 4 bases and J by 8 bases, with 8 bases of the junction left unmatched. The CDR3 is CAWKKGLAYHEQFS. Written as DNA, the CDR3 is TGTGCCTGGAAGAAGGGACTAGCGTATCATGAGCAGTTCTCC.

This clonotype appeared a single time. It is likely a read error, because the conserved phenylalanine at the end of the CDR3 is missing. The chain joins TRBV6-1 to TRBJ1-1; D is ambiguous. Trimming shortened V by 4 bases and J by 1 base, and 4 bases separated the two germline ends. The CDR3 spans 12 residues. In germline, CDR1 is MNHNS, CDR2 SASEGT. CDR3: CASSVRNTEAFL. The CDR3 region has the DNA TGTGCCAGCAGTGTACGGAACACTGAAGCTTTCCTT.

About this clonotype: This may come from a read error, since a much larger clone is one base off. The chain has TRBV7-8 and TRBJ2-1, with a tentative D call TRBD2 (7 bases). Looked up from germline, CDR1 is SGHVS and CDR2 is FQNEAQ. CDR3 size: 18 residues. The CDR3 bases are TGTGCCAGCAGCTTAGTTTTCCGGGGGGCTAGCGGTCACAATAAGCAGTTCTTC. Its protein product is CASSLVFRGASGHNKQFF.

Regarding this clonotype: A much larger clone sits a single nucleotide away, making a read error possible. V usage is TRBV12-3 or TRBV12-4 and J usage is TRBJ2-7; D is uncertain. The CDR3 length is 12 residues. The CDR3 region is CASSASPYEQHF. The CDR3 DNA follows: TGTGCCAGCAGTGCATCCCCCTACGAGCAGCACTTC.

Notes on this clonotype: Compared with germline, one end of the junction differs, possibly owing to a read error. The chain uses TRBV6-5 and TRBJ1-4; D unclear. The CDR3 sequence is 14 residues long. Germline loops: CDR1 MNHEY, CDR2 SVGAGI. CDR3 bases: TGTGTCAGCAGCCAGGCAGGATCAACTGAAAAACTGTTTTTT. Translation: CVSSQAGSTEKLFF.

The chain combines TRBV28 with TRBJ2-5, with D perhaps matching TRBD2 (5 bases). V was cut by 6 bases and J by 5 bases, with 13 bases left in between. The germline V gene has CDR1 MDHEN and CDR2 SYDVKM. The CDR3 consists of 13 residues. Here the CDR3 reads CASRTIAGETQYF. CDR3 nucleotide sequence: TGTGCCAGCAGAACTATCGCGGGCGAGACCCAGTACTTC.

J is TRBJ1-5 and V is TRBV6-5; D call uncertain. The CDR3 covers 17 residues. Germline V lookup: CDR1 MNHEY, CDR2 SVGAGI. V was pared by 0 bases and J by 3 bases, with 15 bases between. CDR3 residues: CASSYSNGHDNNQPQHF. The CDR3 bases are TGTGCCAGCAGTTACTCGAACGGCCACGATAACAATCAGCCCCAGCATTTT.

There are a few counts of this clonotype. Possible read error: a much larger clone is one base away. This chain links TRBV5-1 with TRBJ2-7; D may be TRBD1 or TRBD2 (6 bases each). CDR3 length equals 14 residues. CDR1 and CDR2 (germline): SGHRS, YFSETQ. Trimming stripped 6 bases from V and 6 bases from J, with 19 bases between. The CDR3 sequence: CASNFLSGAPEQYF. CDR3 nucleotide sequence: TGCGCCAGCAACTTCCTCTCGGGGGCCCCCGAGCAGTACTTC.

This clonotype was observed a few times. The J gene is TRBJ2-5, the V gene TRBV6-2 or TRBV6-3; D is perhaps TRBD2 (5 bases). This CDR3 region has 13 residues. Per the germline V gene, CDR1 is MNHEY and CDR2 is SVGEGT. Trimming left V 2 bases short and J 5 bases short, with 9 bases between. CDR3 loop: CASSYHEGETQYF. The CDR3 nucleotides read TGTGCCAGCAGTTACCACGAGGGCGAGACCCAGTACTTC.

Concerning this clonotype: Germline is not matched at one junction end, which may reflect a read error. The chain recombines TRBV6-1 with TRBJ2-7; 14 bases line up with TRBD2. CDR1 is MNHNS and CDR2 is SASEGT in the germline V gene. CDR3 length: 14 residues. Written as DNA, the CDR3 is TGTGCCAGCAGGACTAGCGGGAGGGCCTACGTGCAGTACTTC. Protein sequence: CASRTSGRAYVQYF.

In regard to this clonotype: A read error may account for a junction end that differs from germline. This chain joins TRBV6-5 and TRBJ1-5; D perhaps matches TRBD1 (5 bases). Germline V gene sequence: CDR1 MNHEY, CDR2 SVGAGI. CDR3 length: 15 amino acids. The CDR3 reads CASSSTAIGNQPQNF. The CDR3 DNA follows: TGTGCCAGCAGTTCGACAGCGATTGGCAATCAGCCCCAGAATTTT.

This clonotype has a count of ten or more. The V and J genes are TRBV4-3 and TRBJ2-3, with TRBD2 identical over 13 bases. There are 19 residues in the CDR3. V trimming: 4 bases; J trimming: 5 bases; junction bases outside the gene matches: 15. Germline V gene sequence: CDR1 LGHNA, CDR2 YSLEER. In nucleotides, the CDR3 is TGCGCCAGCAGCCGACAAACCGGGACTAGCGGGAAGGCAGGAGATACGCAGTATTTT. Protein: CASSRQTGTSGKAGDTQYF.

This clonotype was recorded at least ten times. The chain links TRBV4-1 to TRBJ2-2, with 11 bases fitting TRBD2. Germline V lookup: CDR1 MGHRA, CDR2 YSYEKL. V dropped 2 bases and J dropped 4; count of bases not matched to a gene: 12. The CDR3 consists of 19 residues. CDR3 DNA sequence: TGCGCCAGCAGCCAATCAACTCCGGGACTAGCGGTGATCACCGGGGAGCTGTTTTTT. Translation gives CASSQSTPGLAVITGELFF.

On this clonotype itself: A read error is possible here, since a much larger clone lies one base away. The chain uses TRBV4-1 and TRBJ1-1; 7 nucleotides agree with TRBD1. In germline, CDR1 is MGHRA, CDR2 YSYEKL. The CDR3 covers 16 residues. The CDR3 nucleotides read TGCGCCAGCAACCAAGTTCCCGGGACAGCGAACACTGAAGCTTTCTTT. Its translation: CASNQVPGTANTEAFF.

The chain combines TRBV11-2 with TRBJ2-3; D uncertain. Germline values: CDR1 SGHAT, CDR2 FQNNGV. CDR3 length equals 13 residues. As DNA, the CDR3 is TGTATCAGCAGCCTCCATCGCACAGATACGCAGTATTTT. Translated, it gives CISSLHRTDTQYF.

The count of this clonotype is one. With a much larger clone just one base away, this may be a read error. V usage is TRBV12-3 or TRBV12-4 and J usage is TRBJ1-1, with D unresolved. The CDR3 runs to 12 residues. The CDR3 loop reads CPSSLLNTEAFF. CDR3 nucleotide sequence: TGTCCCAGCAGTTTACTGAACACTGAAGCTTTCTTT.

Regarding this clonotype: Given a much more abundant clone one base away, this may be a read error. J is TRBJ2-7 and V is TRBV5-6; D unresolved. Trimming removed 6 bases from V and 2 bases from J, with 15 bases in between. CDR1 is SGHDT and CDR2 is YYEEEE in the germline V gene. The CDR3 runs 14 residues. The CDR3 sequence is CASTRAQETYEQYF. The CDR3 region has the DNA TGTGCCAGCACCCGGGCCCAGGAGACCTACGAGCAGTACTTC.

This clonotype was recorded a few times. CDR3 amino acids: CAWDGLAGGEQFF. The CDR3 DNA sequence: TGTGCCTGGGACGGACTAGCGGGAGGTGAGCAGTTCTTC. The rearrangement links TRBV30 to TRBJ2-1; 14 nucleotides line up with TRBD2. V lost 5 bases, J lost 9 bases, and 3 bases stayed unmatched. CDR1 and CDR2 (germline): GTSNPN, SVGIG (reference sequence). This CDR3 is built from 13 residues.

For this clonotype: One junction end disagrees with the germline gene, perhaps due to a read error. The CDR3 is CANSEQGPRVYGYTF. CDR3 nucleotide sequence: TGTGCCAACAGCGAACAGGGCCCAAGGGTCTATGGCTACACCTTC. The V and J genes are TRBV7-9 and TRBJ1-2, with D possibly being TRBD1 (6 bases). CDR3 size: 15 residues. The germline V gene encodes CDR1 SEHNR and CDR2 FQNEAQ (reference sequence).

This chain connects TRBV5-1 to TRBJ2-2; TRBD2 aligns across 7 bases. CDR3 length: 15 residues. V lost 0 bases to trimming and J lost 10 bases; unmatched junction nucleotides: 9. Germline lookup yields CDR1 SGHRS and CDR2 YFSETQ. The DNA of the CDR3 is TGCGCCAGCAGCTTGGAGGCGGGAGTAAATGAGGAGCTGTTTTTT. This translates into CASSLEAGVNEELFF.

This clonotype was picked up a small number of times. This chain connects TRBV19 to TRBJ1-5; no clear D. Germline CDR1 is LNHDA and CDR2 is SQIVND (reference sequence). The CDR3 has 14 amino acids. Between the trimmed V and J ends, which lost 4 bases and 4 bases, there was a span of 11 bases. CDR3 DNA: TGTGCCAGTAGTACGGACGACTGGAATCAGCCCCAGCATTTT. It codes for CASSTDDWNQPQHF. Full variable domain (remainder filled in from reference TRBV19 and TRBJ1-5): DGGITQSPKYLFRKEGQNVTLSCEQNLNHDAMYWYRQDPGQGLRLIYYSQIVNDFQKGDIAEGYSVSREKKESFPLTVTSAQKNPTAFYLCASSTDDWNQPQHFGDGTRLSIL.

As regards this clonotype: A junction end diverges from the germline sequence, so it may reflect a read error. The genes are TRBV29-1 and TRBJ1-2; 7 bases are shared with TRBD1. Germline CDR1 and CDR2: SQVTM and ANQGSEA. CDR3 length: 13 residues. CDR3 region: CNVRTGANYGYTF. CDR3 nucleotides: TGCAACGTCCGGACAGGAGCTAACTATGGTTACACCTTC.

The chain is built from TRBV11-2 and TRBJ2-1; the D is unclear. V gave up 0 bases and J gave up 3 bases, with 6 bases separating them. Germline assignment: CDR1 SGHAT and CDR2 FQNNGV. CDR3 length: 14 residues. CDR3 protein: CASSLEPVYNEQFF. CDR3 in DNA: TGTGCCAGCAGCTTAGAACCAGTCTACAATGAGCAGTTCTTC.

A remark on this clonotype: Given the absence of the conserved phenylalanine or tryptophan at the CDR3 end, a read error is likely. This chain joins TRBV6-5 and TRBJ2-3; 7 bases are shared with TRBD1. CDR1 MNHEY and CDR2 SVGAGI come from the germline V gene. The CDR3 has 15 residues. The CDR3 spells CANRGLAPSTGTQYY. CDR3 DNA sequence: TGTGCCAACAGGGGCTTAGCGCCTAGCACAGGTACGCAGTATTAT.

V gene TRBV6-5 combines with J gene TRBJ2-2; D is unclear. The CDR3 has 17 amino acids. CDR1 MNHEY and CDR2 SVGAGI come from the germline V gene. V shed 6 bases and J shed 4 bases, with 21 bases lying between them. As DNA, the CDR3 is TGTGCCAGCAGCCAGGTCTACCAGAACTCAGGCACCGGGGAGCTGTTTTTT. Protein product: CASSQVYQNSGTGELFF.

This clonotype showed up many times. The J gene is TRBJ2-3, the V gene TRBV11-2, with 9 bases lining up with TRBD1. J was trimmed by 1 base and V by 7 bases; bases with no gene match: 12. The CDR3 spans 17 residues. Germline V gene lookup returns CDR1 SGHAT and CDR2 FQNNGV. CDR3 in DNA: TGTGCCAGCAACCGGGACAGGGCTCGGTCGGGCACAGATACGCAGTATTTT. Protein product: CASNRDRARSGTDTQYF.

The chain recombines TRBV28 with TRBJ2-3; 8 bases map to TRBD2. The CDR3 totals 17 residues. In germline, CDR1 is MDHEN, CDR2 SYDVKM. V lost 7 bases, J lost 0 bases, and 12 bases stayed unmatched. CDR3 nucleotides: TGTGCCAGCATAACTAGCGGCATACCGGTTAGCACAGATACGCAGTATTTT. It is translated as CASITSGIPVSTDTQYF.

The rearrangement uses TRBV10-1 and TRBJ2-1, with 9 bases that match TRBD2. The junction had 11 bases not matched to a gene; V was cut back by 2 bases and J by 9 bases. There are 16 residues in the CDR3. The germline V gene has CDR1 WNHNN and CDR2 SYGVQD (reference sequence). CDR3 in amino acids: CASSERAGGQGSEQFF. The CDR3 DNA reads as TGCGCCAGCAGTGAGAGGGCGGGAGGGCAAGGAAGTGAGCAGTTCTTC.

In the case of this clonotype: With a much larger clone just one base away, this may be a read error. The V and J genes are TRBV10-2 and TRBJ2-7, with a possible D match to TRBD2 (5 bases). Trimming left V 7 bases short and J 0 bases short, with 16 bases between. CDR1 is WSHSY and CDR2 is SAAADI in the germline V gene. The CDR3 is made up of 15 amino acids. The CDR3 protein is CASIKPAAISYEQYF. The CDR3 coding sequence is TGCGCCAGCATAAAACCAGCGGCCATCTCCTACGAGCAGTACTTC.